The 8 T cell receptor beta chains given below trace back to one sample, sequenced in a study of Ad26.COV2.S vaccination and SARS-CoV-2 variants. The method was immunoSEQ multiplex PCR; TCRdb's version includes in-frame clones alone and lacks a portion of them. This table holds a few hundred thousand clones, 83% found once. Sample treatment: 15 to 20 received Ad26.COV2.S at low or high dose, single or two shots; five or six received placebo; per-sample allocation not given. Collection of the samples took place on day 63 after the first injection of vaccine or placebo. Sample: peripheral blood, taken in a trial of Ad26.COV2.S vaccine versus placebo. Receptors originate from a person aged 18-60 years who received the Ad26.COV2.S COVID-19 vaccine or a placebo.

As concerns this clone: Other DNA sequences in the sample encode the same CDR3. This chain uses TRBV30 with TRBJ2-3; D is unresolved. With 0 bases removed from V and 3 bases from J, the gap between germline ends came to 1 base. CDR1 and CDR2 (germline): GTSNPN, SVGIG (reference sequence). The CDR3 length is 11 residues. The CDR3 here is CAWSVTDTQYF. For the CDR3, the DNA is TGTGCCTGGAGTGTAACAGATACGCAGTATTTT. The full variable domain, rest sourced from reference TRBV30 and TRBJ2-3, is SQTIHQWPATLVQPVGSPLSLECTVEGTSNPNLYWYRQAAGRGLQLLFYSVGIGQISSEVPQNLSASRPQDRQFILSSKKLLLSDSGFYLCAWSVTDTQYFGPGTRLTVL.

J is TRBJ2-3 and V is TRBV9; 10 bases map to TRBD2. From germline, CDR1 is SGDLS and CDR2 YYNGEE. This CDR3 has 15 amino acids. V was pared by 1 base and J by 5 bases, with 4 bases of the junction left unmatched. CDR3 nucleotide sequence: TGTGCCAGCAGCGTACTAGCGGGAGTAGGAGATACGCAGTATTTT. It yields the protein CASSVLAGVGDTQYF.

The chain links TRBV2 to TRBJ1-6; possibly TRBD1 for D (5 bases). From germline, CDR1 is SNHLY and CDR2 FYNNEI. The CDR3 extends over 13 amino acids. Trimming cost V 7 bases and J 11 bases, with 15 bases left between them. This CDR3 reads CASTPEAGPPLHF. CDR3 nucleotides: TGTGCCAGCACCCCGGAGGCGGGGCCACCCCTCCACTTT.

The CDR3 is CASSQDSMGGGYTF. CDR3 in DNA: TGTGCCAGCAGCCAAGACAGCATGGGAGGTGGCTACACCTTC. The gene calls are TRBV4-2 and TRBJ1-2; D gene uncertain. The CDR3 is made up of 14 amino acids. V gave up 0 bases and J gave up 7 bases, with 12 bases separating them. CDR1 and CDR2 from the germline V gene are LGHNA and YNFKEQ.

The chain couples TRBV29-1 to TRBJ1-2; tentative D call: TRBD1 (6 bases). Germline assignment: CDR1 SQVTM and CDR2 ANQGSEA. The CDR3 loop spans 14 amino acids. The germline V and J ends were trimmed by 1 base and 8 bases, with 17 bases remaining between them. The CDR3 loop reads CSVEGRQGLDGYTF. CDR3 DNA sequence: TGCAGCGTTGAAGGTCGCCAGGGGTTGGACGGCTACACCTTC.

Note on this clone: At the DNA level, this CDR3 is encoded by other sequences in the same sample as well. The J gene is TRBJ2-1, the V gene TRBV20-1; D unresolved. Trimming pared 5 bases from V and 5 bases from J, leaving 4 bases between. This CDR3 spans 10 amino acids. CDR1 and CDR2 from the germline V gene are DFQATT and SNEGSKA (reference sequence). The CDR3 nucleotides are TGCAGTGCTGGGCACAATGAGCAGTTCTTC. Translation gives CSAGHNEQFF.

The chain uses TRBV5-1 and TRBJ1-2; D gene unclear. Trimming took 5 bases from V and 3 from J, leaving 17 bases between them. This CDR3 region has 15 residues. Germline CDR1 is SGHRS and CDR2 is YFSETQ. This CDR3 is CASRADTLSYYGYTF. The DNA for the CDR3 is TGCGCCAGCAGAGCCGACACATTAAGTTACTATGGCTACACCTTC.

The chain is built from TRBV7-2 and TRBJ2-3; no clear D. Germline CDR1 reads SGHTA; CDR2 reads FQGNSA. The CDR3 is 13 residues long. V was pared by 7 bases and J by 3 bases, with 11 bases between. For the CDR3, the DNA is TGTGCCAGCACCCTTTTGGGGACAGATACGCAGTATTTT. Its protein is CASTLLGTDTQYF.